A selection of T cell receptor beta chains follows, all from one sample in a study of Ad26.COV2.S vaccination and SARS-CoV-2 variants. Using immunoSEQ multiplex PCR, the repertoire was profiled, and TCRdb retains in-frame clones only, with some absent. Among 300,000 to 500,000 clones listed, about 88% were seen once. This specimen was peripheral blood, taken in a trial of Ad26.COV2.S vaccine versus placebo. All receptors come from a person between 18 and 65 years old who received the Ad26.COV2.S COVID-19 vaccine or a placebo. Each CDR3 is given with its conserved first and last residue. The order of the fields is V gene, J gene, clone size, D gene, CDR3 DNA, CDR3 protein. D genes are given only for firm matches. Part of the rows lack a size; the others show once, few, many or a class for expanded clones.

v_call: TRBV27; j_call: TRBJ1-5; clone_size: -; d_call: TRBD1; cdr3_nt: TGTGCCAGCAGTCCGACAGGGGGAAGGGCGACCAGTCAGCCCCAGCATTTT; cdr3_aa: CASSPTGGRATSQPQHF
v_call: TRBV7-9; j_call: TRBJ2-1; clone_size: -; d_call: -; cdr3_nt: TGTGCCAGCAGCTTCGGGACACTCGACAATGAGCAGTTCTTC; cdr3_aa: CASSFGTLDNEQFF
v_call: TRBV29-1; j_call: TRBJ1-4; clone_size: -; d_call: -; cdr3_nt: TGCAGCGTTGACGAGGGGGATGAAAAACTGTTTTTT; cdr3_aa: CSVDEGDEKLFF
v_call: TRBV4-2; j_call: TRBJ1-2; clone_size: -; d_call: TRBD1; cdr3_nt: TGTGCCAGCAGCCAAGAACCGTGGACAGGGAGGAACTATGGCTACACCTTC; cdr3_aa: CASSQEPWTGRNYGYTF
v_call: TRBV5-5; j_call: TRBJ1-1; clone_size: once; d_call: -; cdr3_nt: TGTGCCAGCAGCTTATTGCTGGGCACTGAAGCTTTCTTT; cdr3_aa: CASSLLLGTEAFF
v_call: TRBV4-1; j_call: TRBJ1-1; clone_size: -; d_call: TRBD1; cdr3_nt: TGCGCCAGCAGCCAAGTTTGGATTCAGGGGGACACTGAAGCTTTCTTT; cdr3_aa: CASSQVWIQGDTEAFF
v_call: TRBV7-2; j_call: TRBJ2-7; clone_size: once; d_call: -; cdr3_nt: TGTGCCAGCAGCTCCCTGGGGATTTACGAGCAGTACTTC; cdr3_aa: CASSSLGIYEQYF
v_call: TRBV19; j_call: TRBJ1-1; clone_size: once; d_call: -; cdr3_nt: TGTGCCAGTAGTATCCTCTGGGGGGGGACTGAAGCTTTCTTT; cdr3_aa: CASSILWGGTEAFF
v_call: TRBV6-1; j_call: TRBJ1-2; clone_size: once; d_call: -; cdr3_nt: TGTGCCAGCAGTGAACAAGCAGGGAGCTATGGCTACACCTTC; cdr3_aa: CASSEQAGSYGYTF
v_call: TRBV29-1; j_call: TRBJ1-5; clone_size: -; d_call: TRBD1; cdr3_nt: TGCAGCGCCCAGGGGGTCGACAATCAGCCCCAGCATTTT; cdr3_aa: CSAQGVDNQPQHF
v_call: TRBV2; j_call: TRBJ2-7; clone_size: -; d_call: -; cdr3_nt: TGTGCCAGCGACAGGCGGACTAGCTCCTACGAGCAGTACTTC; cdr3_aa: CASDRRTSSYEQYF
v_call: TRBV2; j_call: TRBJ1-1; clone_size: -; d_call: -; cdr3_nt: TGTGCCAGCCGACAGTTCTGGACTTTCTTT; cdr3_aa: CASRQFWTFF
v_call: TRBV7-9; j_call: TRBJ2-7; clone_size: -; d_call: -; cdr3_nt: TGTGCCAGCAGCTTTTCCTCGGGACACCCCTACGAGCAGTACTTC; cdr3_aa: CASSFSSGHPYEQYF
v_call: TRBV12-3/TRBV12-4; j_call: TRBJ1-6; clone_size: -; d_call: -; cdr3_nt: TGTGCCAGTAGTTTAGCTCCGATTTCACCCCTCCACTTT; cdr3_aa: CASSLAPISPLHF
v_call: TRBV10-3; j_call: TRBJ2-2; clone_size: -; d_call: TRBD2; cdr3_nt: TGTGCCATCAGTGAGTCGCCGGGACTACCGAACACCGGGGAGCTGTTTTTT; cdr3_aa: CAISESPGLPNTGELFF
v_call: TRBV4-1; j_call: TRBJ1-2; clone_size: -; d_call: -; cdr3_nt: TGCGCCAGCAGCCAAAGTCTGGACAGCTACTATGGCTACACCTTC; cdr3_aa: CASSQSLDSYYGYTF
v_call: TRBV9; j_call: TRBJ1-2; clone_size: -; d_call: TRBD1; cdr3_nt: TGTGCCAGCAGCGTAGGCGGACAGGACAGGTACTATGGCTACACCTTC; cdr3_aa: CASSVGGQDRYYGYTF
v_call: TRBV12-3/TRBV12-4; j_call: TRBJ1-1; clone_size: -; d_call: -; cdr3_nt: TGTGCCAGCAGCCCTGGGGGGCCTAATGAAGCTTTCTTT; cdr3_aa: CASSPGGPNEAFF
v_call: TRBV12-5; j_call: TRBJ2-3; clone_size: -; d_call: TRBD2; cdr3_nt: TGTGCTAGTGGTTTGGTACTAGCGGGCCCAGATACGCAGTATTTT; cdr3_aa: CASGLVLAGPDTQYF
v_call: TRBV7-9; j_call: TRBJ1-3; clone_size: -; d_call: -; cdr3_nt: TGTGCCAGCAGCTTTTGGACAGATTATGGGAACACCATATATTTT; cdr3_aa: CASSFWTDYGNTIYF
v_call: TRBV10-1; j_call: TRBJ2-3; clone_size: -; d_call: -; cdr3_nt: TGCGCCAGCAGTGAGTCGGGTTCAACAGATACGCAGTATTTT; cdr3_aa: CASSESGSTDTQYF
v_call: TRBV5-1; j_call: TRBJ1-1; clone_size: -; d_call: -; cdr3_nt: TGCGCCAGCAGTTTATCAGGGAATCGTTGGAACACTGAAGCTTTCTTT; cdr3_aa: CASSLSGNRWNTEAFF
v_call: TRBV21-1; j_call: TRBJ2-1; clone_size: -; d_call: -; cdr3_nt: TGTGCCAGCAGCAACGAGAACAGGGGAGGAGGTGAGCAGTTCTTC; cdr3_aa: CASSNENRGGGEQFF
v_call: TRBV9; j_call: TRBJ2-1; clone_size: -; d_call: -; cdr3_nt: TGTGCCAGCAGCCGAGCGGTTAGCTCCTACAATGAGCAGTTCTTC; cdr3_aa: CASSRAVSSYNEQFF
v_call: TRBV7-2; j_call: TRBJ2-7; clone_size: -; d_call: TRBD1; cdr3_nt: TGTGCCAGCAGCTTAGCTCCGGGGACAGGCTACGAGCAGTACTTC; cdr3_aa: CASSLAPGTGYEQYF
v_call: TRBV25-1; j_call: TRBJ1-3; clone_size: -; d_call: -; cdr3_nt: TGTGCCAGCACCCAGGGATACACCATATATTTT; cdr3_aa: CASTQGYTIYF
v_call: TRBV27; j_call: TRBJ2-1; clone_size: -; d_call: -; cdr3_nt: TGTGCCAGCAGTCCTGACACCCTAAACCACAATGAGCAGTTCTTC; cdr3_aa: CASSPDTLNHNEQFF
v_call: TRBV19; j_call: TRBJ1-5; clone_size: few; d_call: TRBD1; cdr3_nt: TGTGCCAGTAATAAGGGGGCGCGGGATCAGCCCCAGCATTTT; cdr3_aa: CASNKGARDQPQHF
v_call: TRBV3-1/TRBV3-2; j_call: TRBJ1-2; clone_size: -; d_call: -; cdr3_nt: TGTGCCAGCAGATCAAAAGGTCCTAGCTACACCTTC; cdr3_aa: CASRSKGPSYTF
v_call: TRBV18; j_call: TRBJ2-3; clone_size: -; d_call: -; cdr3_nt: TGTGCCAGCTCACCACCGCTCCTCGGGACAGATACGCAGTATTTT; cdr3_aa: CASSPPLLGTDTQYF
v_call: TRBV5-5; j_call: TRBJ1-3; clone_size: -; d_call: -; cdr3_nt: TGTGCCAGCAAGCCGCTAGCTGGAAACACCATATATTTT; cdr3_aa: CASKPLAGNTIYF
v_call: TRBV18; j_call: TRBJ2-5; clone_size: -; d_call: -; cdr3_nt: TGTGCCAGCTCAAACAGGGTTGATCAAGAGACCCAGTACTTC; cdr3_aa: CASSNRVDQETQYF
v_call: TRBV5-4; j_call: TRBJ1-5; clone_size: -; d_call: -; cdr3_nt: TGTGCCAGCAGCTCGACACCTAATCAGCCCCAGCATTTT; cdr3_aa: CASSSTPNQPQHF
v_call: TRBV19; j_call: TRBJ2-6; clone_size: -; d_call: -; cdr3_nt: TGTGCCACTAAAGGGGGAGATCAATCTGGGGCCAACGTCCTGACTTTC; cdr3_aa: CATKGGDQSGANVLTF
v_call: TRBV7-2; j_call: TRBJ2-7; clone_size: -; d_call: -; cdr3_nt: TGTGCCAGCAGCCCGCCCGGCAGGGACGTGTACGAGCAGTACTTC; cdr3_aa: CASSPPGRDVYEQYF
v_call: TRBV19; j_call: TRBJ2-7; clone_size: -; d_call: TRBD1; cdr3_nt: TGTGCCAGTAGCTCCGGGACAGACTACGAGCAGTACTTC; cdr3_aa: CASSSGTDYEQYF